The 31 T cell receptor beta chains below were found in one sample sequenced in a study of CD8+ T cells in alopecia areata (dated by TCRdb to the late 2010s). Libraries were made using the immunoSEQ multiplex PCR assay. RNA was extracted from all samples and reverse transcribed into cDNA, which served as template for TCR sequencing. In TCRdb, the immuneACCESS table is reduced to in-frame sequences with V and J assigned. These tables do not hold every clone; where another copy was compared, an unresolved V gene accounts for under half, and the others remain unexplained. The table puts 200,000 to 300,000 clones in this sample, none counted just once. Together, the top ten hold more than 0.95% of the sample. Cells from pooled mouse cutaneous lymph nodes were stained for CD4, CD8alpha, NKG2D, NKG2ACE and other markers and then sorted on a BD Influx. The source material was CD4+ T cells sorted from a lymph node. All receptors come from a C3H/HeJ mouse with alopecia areata. This strain possesses the MHC haplotype H2-k.

This clone was recorded a few times. Each gene name is a mouse one. Sequencing ends 4 residues short of the CDR3 end; the germline J gene provides the rest. The chain employs TRBV13-2 and TRBJ2-3, with D hard to call. CDR3 length: 14 residues. The germline gives CDR1 NNHNN, CDR2 SYGAGS (reference sequence). Trimming removed 1 base from V and 0 bases from J, with 6 bases in between. CDR3 amino acids: CASGDPVSAETLYF. Incomplete CDR3 DNA: TGTGCCAGCGGTGATCCAGTTAGTGCAGAA.

This clone was counted between two and nine times. Mouse names are used for the genes. Coverage ceases 4 residues before the CDR3 finishes, and the germline J gene fills in the end. The chain carries TRBV2 and TRBJ2-1; weak D call: TRBD1 (6 bases). The CDR3 contains 14 residues. The germline CDR1 and CDR2 sequences are LGHNA and YSYQKL. With 4 bases removed from V and 1 base from J, the gap between germline ends came to 8 bases. Incomplete CDR3 DNA: TGTGCCAGCAGCCGGAGGGGGAACTATGCT. Protein: CASSRRGNYA. The CDR3 in its entirety is CASSRRGNYAEQFF.

Concerning this clone itself: Gene names and germline refer to mouse. From the germline J gene comes the end of the CDR3, since the read stops 4 residues before it. V and J are TRBV12-1 and TRBJ1-2; D not resolved. The V gene's germline CDR1 is SGHSN and CDR2 HYEKVE. The CDR3 totals 14 residues. V lost 1 base and J lost 0, with 8 bases in between. CDR3 sequence: CASSLTTANSDYTF. The covered CDR3 bases are TGTGCCAGCTCTCTAACCACTGCAAACTCC.

This clone was counted between two and nine times. Here the gene names and germline are mouse. The read comes to an end 4 residues before the CDR3 does, leaving the germline J gene to fill in the end. The chain joins TRBV13-3 to TRBJ2-3, with 11 positions matching TRBD1. J was trimmed by 0 bases and V by 10 bases; bases with no gene match: 10. Germline CDR1 NNHDY, CDR2 SYVADS. CDR3 length equals 16 residues. CDR3 in amino acids: CAPDRDRGTSAETLYF. The part of the CDR3 DNA that was read is TGTGCCCCGGACCGGGACAGGGGGACTAGTGCAGAA.

Points on this clone: Gene and germline names: mouse. The observed sequence ends 4 residues before the CDR3 terminus, with the missing tail filled in from the germline J gene. This chain links TRBV17 with TRBJ1-1; D perhaps matches TRBD1 (6 bases). The V gene lost 5 bases and the J gene lost 1 base, with 8 bases spanning the gap. The CDR3 extends over 13 amino acids. In germline, CDR1 is MNHDT, CDR2 YYDKIL. CDR3 DNA, as far as it was read: TGTGCTAGCAGTCCGGGACAAAACACA. Translating it yields CASSPGQNT. The full CDR3 protein is CASSPGQNTEVFF.

This clone has just a few counts. Gene names follow the mouse nomenclature. The read falls 4 residues short of the CDR3 end, and the missing part is taken from the germline J gene. The chain employs TRBV19 and TRBJ2-3; D possibly corresponds to TRBD1 (5 bases). Trimming cost V 7 bases and J 3 bases, with 12 bases left between them. Germline V gene data show CDR1 as FNHDT and CDR2 as SITEND (reference sequence). The CDR3 contains 13 residues. The CDR3 bases that were read are TGTGCCAGCGATGCAGGGAAGGCAGAA. Translated: CASDAGKAE. The whole CDR3 sequence reads CASDAGKAETLYF.

In regard to this clone: Gene names and germline match the mouse. The read falls 4 residues short of the CDR3 end, and the missing part is taken from the germline J gene. The rearrangement uses TRBV1 and TRBJ2-5; possibly TRBD1 for D (7 bases). The CDR3 extends over 15 amino acids. V was shortened by 2 bases and J by 2 bases, with 11 bases between the two germline ends. Germline CDR1 NSQYPW, CDR2 LRSPGD (reference sequence). Partial CDR3 DNA: TGCACCTGCAGTGCAAATCAGGGGGGCCAAGAC. Translation gives CTCSANQGGQD. The whole CDR3 sequence reads CTCSANQGGQDTQYF.

Only a few counts were recorded for this clone. The gene names given are mouse names. The CDR3 is cut off 4 residues early in the read; its end comes from the germline J gene. The rearrangement joins TRBV13-3 to TRBJ2-1; TRBD2 agrees at 8 bases. Germline-derived CDR1 and CDR2 are NNHDY and SYVADS. This CDR3 region has 15 residues. V was clipped by 5 bases and J by 1 base; unmatched bases: 5. CDR3 in amino acids: CASRSLGENYAEQFF. The CDR3 bases that were read are TGTGCCAGCAGGTCACTGGGGGAAAACTATGCT.

Remarks on this clone: The gene names given are mouse names. The CDR3 goes on 4 residues after the read ends, and that part is filled in from the germline J gene. The chain employs TRBV13-2 and TRBJ2-5; D is unclear. The CDR3 extends over 13 amino acids. Germline assignment: CDR1 NNHNN and CDR2 SYGAGS (reference sequence). The DNA read from the CDR3 is TGTGCCAGCGGTGAGAGCGCAGAAGAC. Translating it yields CASGESAED. The whole CDR3 sequence is CASGESAEDTQYF.

Notes on this clone: These gene names are mouse names. Read sequence stops 4 residues before the CDR3 end, and the germline J gene provides the missing end. V is TRBV1 and J is TRBJ1-2, with D perhaps matching TRBD1 (6 bases). CDR1 and CDR2 from the germline V gene are NSQYPW and LRSPGD (reference sequence). Trimming took off 0 bases at V and 3 bases at J, with 11 bases between the two ends. The CDR3 contains 15 residues. The sequenced part of the CDR3 DNA is TGCACCTGCAGTGCAGATTCAGGGGAGGACTCC. It yields the protein CTCSADSGEDS. The entire CDR3 is CTCSADSGEDSDYTF.

As for this clone: All gene names here are mouse names. The read ends 4 residues shy of where the CDR3 ends; the end is completed using the germline J gene. The chain carries TRBV1 and TRBJ2-3, with D possibly TRBD2 on 7 matching bases. Germline-derived CDR1 and CDR2 are NSQYPW and LRSPGD (reference sequence). Trimming took 0 bases from V and 1 from J, leaving 11 bases between them. There are 16 residues in the CDR3. The DNA read from the CDR3 is TGCACCTGCAGTGCAGATCGGGGGGCAGGTGCAGAA. Its protein is CTCSADRGAGAE. The whole CDR3 reads CTCSADRGAGAETLYF.

In the case of this clone: All gene names here are mouse names. The read comes to an end 4 residues before the CDR3 does, leaving the germline J gene to fill in the end. The V and J genes are TRBV1 and TRBJ2-1; 8 bases match TRBD2. The CDR3 has 15 residues. J lost 3 bases, V lost 2 bases, and 3 bases had no gene match. Per the germline V gene, CDR1 is NSQYPW and CDR2 is LRSPGD (reference sequence). Incomplete CDR3 DNA: TGCACCTGCAGTGCAACGACTGGGGTCTATGCT. Its protein product is CTCSATTGVYA. The full CDR3 is CTCSATTGVYAEQFF. The full variable domain, completed using reference TRBV1 and TRBJ2-1, is VTLLEQNPRWRLVPRGQAVNLRCILKNSQYPWMSWYQQDLQKQLQWLFTLRSPGDKEVKSLPGADYLATRVTDTELRLQVANMSQGRTLYCTCSATTGVYAEQFFGPGTRLTVL.

In this sample, this clone turned up many times. The listed genes are named as in mouse. The read ends 4 residues shy of where the CDR3 ends; the end is completed using the germline J gene. Other DNA variants within this sample encode the same CDR3. V is TRBV13-1 and J is TRBJ2-5; 8 bases map to TRBD2. The CDR3 totals 14 residues. The trim removed 2 bases at V and 1 base at J, leaving 0 bases unmatched. The germline gives CDR1 NSHNY, CDR2 SYGAGN. The covered CDR3 bases are TGTGCCAGCAGTGACTGGGGGGACCAAGAC. Translated, it gives CASSDWGDQD. The CDR3 in its entirety is CASSDWGDQDTQYF.

Concerning this clone: The genes and germline here are from mouse. The CDR3 end lies 4 residues beyond the end of the read and is filled in from the germline J gene. The rearrangement uses TRBV1 and TRBJ2-5; D gene unclear. Germline V gives CDR1 NSQYPW, CDR2 LRSPGD (reference sequence). This CDR3 spans 13 amino acids. This chain's CDR3 is CTCSAEQKDTQYF. Incomplete CDR3 DNA: TGCACCTGCAGTGCAGAACAAAAAGAC.

In regard to this clone: All gene names here are mouse names. The read terminates 3 residues before the CDR3 end, so the remaining end is supplied by the germline J gene. The identical CDR3 is also encoded by other nucleotide sequences in the sample. This sequence joins TRBV19 and TRBJ1-6; D remains ambiguous. TRBJ1-6 is filed as an ORF, its function uncertain. V lost 2 bases to trimming and J lost 0 bases, with 6 bases between them. The CDR3 spans 15 residues. Per germline, CDR1 FNHDT and CDR2 SITEND (reference sequence). The CDR3 bases that were read are TGTGCCAGCAGTATCAGTAATTCCTATAATTCGCCC. Translation gives CASSISNSYNSP. The whole CDR3 region reads CASSISNSYNSPLYF.

This clone came up a few times. Mouse gene names and germline throughout. The CDR3 end falls 4 residues outside the read, so it is completed with the germline J gene. Within the sample, other DNA sequences also encode this same CDR3. The V gene is TRBV19, the J gene TRBJ1-2, with D possibly matching TRBD1 (6 bases). Germline loops: CDR1 FNHDT, CDR2 SITEND (reference sequence). V shed 2 bases and J shed 2 bases, with 13 bases lying between them. The CDR3 spans 15 residues. The CDR3 protein is CASSIGGARNSDYTF. CDR3 DNA (partial): TGTGCCAGCAGTATTGGGGGGGCGCGGAACTCC.

Worth noting for this clone: The gene names here belong to mouse. Incomplete CDR3 DNA: TGTGCCAGCAGTGGAGGGAGGGGGAACTATGCT. Its protein is CASSGGRGNYA. The whole CDR3 sequence is CASSGGRGNYAEQFF. The gene calls are TRBV13-1 and TRBJ2-1; weak D call: TRBD1 (6 bases). The missing CDR3 end, 4 residues past where the read stops, is filled in from the germline J gene. The V gene lost 3 bases and the J gene lost 1 base, with 11 bases spanning the gap. The germline gives CDR1 NSHNY, CDR2 SYGAGN. The CDR3 length is 15 residues.

A word on this clone: These gene names are mouse names. The read stops 4 residues short of the end of the CDR3; the missing end is completed from the germline J gene. This chain uses TRBV31 with TRBJ2-2, with 10 bases that match TRBD1. There are 15 residues in the CDR3. Germline V lookup: CDR1 GKSSPN, CDR2 SITVG. Trimming cost V 3 bases and J 0 bases; bases outside gene matches: 1. CDR3 bases read: TGTGCCTGGAGGGACAGGGGGACAAACACCGGG. It encodes CAWRDRGTNTG. The full-length CDR3 reads as CAWRDRGTNTGQLYF.

Comment on this clone: These gene names are mouse names. The CDR3 is cut off 4 residues early in the read; its end comes from the germline J gene. V usage is TRBV14 and J usage is TRBJ2-2; possible D gene TRBD2, 6 bases. CDR1 is SGHDT, CDR2 FRDEAV, per germline. Trimming removed 1 base at V and 0 bases at J, with 10 bases between. There are 16 residues in the CDR3. The part of the CDR3 DNA that was read is TGTGCCAGCAGTTTCGATGGGGGAACAAACACCGGG. Its protein product is CASSFDGGTNTG. The whole CDR3 protein is CASSFDGGTNTGQLYF.

Notes on this clone: Mouse names are used for the genes. The read terminates 4 residues before the CDR3 end, so the remaining end is supplied by the germline J gene. The chain has TRBV14 and TRBJ2-5; D unclear. Deletions cut 3 bases from V and 0 bases from J, with 5 bases between. The germline CDR1 and CDR2 sequences are SGHDT and FRDEAV. The CDR3 is 13 amino acids. The sequenced CDR3 bases are TGTGCCAGCAGTTACATTAACCAAGAC. As protein: CASSYINQD. The full-length CDR3 reads as CASSYINQDTQYF. Full variable domain (missing parts from reference TRBV14 and TRBJ2-5): EAGVTQSPRYAVLQEGQAVSFWCDPISGHDTLYWYQQPRDQGPQLLVYFRDEAVIDNSQLPSDRFSAVRPKGTNSTLKIQSAKQGDTATYLCASSYINQDTQYFGPGTRLLVL.

This clone was found a few times. The gene names here belong to mouse. With the read ending 4 residues before the CDR3 end, the germline J gene is used to fill in that end. V usage is TRBV13-2 and J usage is TRBJ2-3; 8 nucleotides align to TRBD2. The germline V gene has CDR1 NNHNN and CDR2 SYGAGS (reference sequence). The CDR3 covers 14 residues. V lost 5 bases and J lost 1; bases outside the gene matches: 3. CDR3 sequence: CASGRLGRAETLYF. The part of the CDR3 DNA that was read is TGTGCCAGCGGCAGACTGGGGCGTGCAGAA.

On this clone itself: Gene names follow the mouse nomenclature. The read ends 4 residues early relative to the CDR3; the germline J gene fills the gap. The chain combines TRBV13-1 with TRBJ2-5; 7 bases fit TRBD2. Germline assignment: CDR1 NSHNY and CDR2 SYGAGN. This CDR3 is 15 amino acids long. This CDR3 is CASSAPRGGEDTQYF. The sequenced part of the CDR3 DNA is TGTGCCAGCAGTGCCCCGCGGGGGGGAGAAGAC.

This clone turned up a few times. Here the gene names and germline are mouse. Coverage ceases 4 residues before the CDR3 finishes, and the germline J gene fills in the end. The chain combines TRBV14 with TRBJ2-1; TRBD1 matches at 8 bases. CDR1 is SGHDT and CDR2 is FRDEAV in the germline V gene. CDR3 length equals 14 residues. The ends lost 2 bases at V and 6 bases at J; junction bases unmatched: 4. The CDR3 loop is CASSLTGEGAEQFF. The sequenced part of the CDR3 DNA is TGTGCCAGCAGTTTGACAGGGGAGGGTGCT. Looking up the rest from reference TRBV14 and TRBJ2-1 gives the full variable domain: EAGVTQSPRYAVLQEGQAVSFWCDPISGHDTLYWYQQPRDQGPQLLVYFRDEAVIDNSQLPSDRFSAVRPKGTNSTLKIQSAKQGDTATYLCASSLTGEGAEQFFGPGTRLTVL.

About this clone itself: The germline and genes are mouse ones. The read finishes 4 residues shy of the CDR3 end, and the germline J gene is used to complete it. Additional DNA sequences in this sample encode the identical CDR3. The chain recombines TRBV19 with TRBJ2-7; 11 bases line up with TRBD1. V trimming: 2 bases; J trimming: 3 bases; junction bases outside the gene matches: 4. CDR3 length equals 15 residues. The germline gives CDR1 FNHDT, CDR2 SITEND (reference sequence). The CDR3 DNA, read in part, is TGTGCCAGCAGTATTGGCGGGACAGGGGGCTAT. It codes for CASSIGGTGGY. The full CDR3 sequence reads CASSIGGTGGYEQYF. The entire variable domain, with the rest obtained from reference TRBV19 and TRBJ2-7, is as follows: GGIITQTPKFLIGQEGQKLTLKCQQNFNHDTMYWYRQDSGKGLRLIYYSITENDLQKGDLSEGYDASREKKSSFSLTVTSAQKNEMAVFLCASSIGGTGGYEQYFGPGTRLTVL.

This clone was seen only a few times. Gene names refer to mouse genes. The CDR3 end falls 4 residues outside the read, so it is completed with the germline J gene. The chain joins TRBV5 to TRBJ2-7, with 8 bases lining up with TRBD1. This CDR3 region has 12 residues. Germline V CDR1 and CDR2: LGHNA, YNLKQL (reference sequence). The J segment lost 1 base and the V segment lost 8 bases, leaving 1 base of the junction unmatched. The sequenced CDR3 bases are TGTGCCAGCGGGACAGGTTCCTAT. Protein sequence: CASGTGSY. The whole CDR3 protein is CASGTGSYEQYF.

This clone was counted only a few times. Gene names follow the mouse nomenclature. The observed sequence ends 3 residues before the CDR3 terminus, with the missing tail filled in from the germline J gene. The genes are TRBV31 and TRBJ1-6; 7 bases line up with TRBD1. TRBJ1-6 is known as an ORF, though its function is uncertain. CDR3 length: 13 residues. The V gene's germline CDR1 is GKSSPN and CDR2 SITVG. V lost 4 bases, J lost 4 bases, and 1 base stayed unmatched. This chain's CDR3 is CAWTGGYNSPLYF. The sequenced CDR3 bases are TGTGCCTGGACAGGGGGGTATAATTCGCCC.

There are a few counts of this clone. Mouse gene names apply. With the read ending 4 residues before the CDR3 end, the germline J gene is used to fill in that end. The V and J genes are TRBV13-1 and TRBJ2-3, with 8 bases fitting TRBD2. The CDR3 length is 16 residues. Germline loops: CDR1 NSHNY, CDR2 SYGAGN. V trimming: 3 bases; J trimming: 0 bases; junction bases outside the gene matches: 6. The CDR3: CASSGTGSSSAETLYF. The CDR3 bases that were read are TGTGCCAGCAGTGGGACTGGGTCTTCTAGTGCAGAA.

This clone showed up many times. Here the gene names and germline are mouse. The read ends 4 residues shy of where the CDR3 ends; the end is completed using the germline J gene. The rearrangement links TRBV17 to TRBJ2-2; the match to TRBD1 covers 8 bases. The junction had 4 bases not matched to a gene; V was cut back by 2 bases and J by 2 bases. CDR1 MNHDT and CDR2 YYDKIL come from the germline V gene. This CDR3 has 16 residues. The CDR3 reads CASSRSRDRNTGQLYF. The DNA read from the CDR3 is TGTGCTAGCAGTAGATCCCGGGACAGGAACACCGGG.

This clone was picked up a small number of times. This may be a read error: a much more frequent sequence differs by one nucleotide. Each gene name is a mouse one. The read ends 4 residues early relative to the CDR3; the germline J gene fills the gap. Other DNA sequences in this specimen translate into the identical CDR3. The J gene is TRBJ2-1, the V gene TRBV13-1; 11 nucleotides match TRBD1. The CDR3 is made up of 14 amino acids. Germline V lookup: CDR1 NSHNY, CDR2 SYGAGN. V gave up 5 bases and J gave up 3 bases; unmatched junction bases: 1. The sequenced CDR3 bases are TGTGCCAGCAGAGGGACAGGGGGCTATGCT. It is translated as CASRGTGGYA. Given in full, the CDR3 is CASRGTGGYAEQFF.

This clone was seen only a few times. Gene labels here are mouse ones. The read is 4 residues too short to cover the CDR3 end, so that end is filled in from the germline J gene. V gene TRBV31 combines with J gene TRBJ2-2, with TRBD2 matching 7 bases. V shed 1 base, J shed 0 bases, and the junction held 2 bases outside the gene matches. Germline CDR1 is GKSSPN and CDR2 is SITVG. The CDR3 is 15 amino acids. CDR3 DNA (partial): TGTGCCTGGAGTCCGGGACTGCCAAACACCGGG. Translating gives CAWSPGLPNTG. The whole CDR3 region reads CAWSPGLPNTGQLYF.

This clone occurred a few times. The germline and genes are mouse ones. The sequence runs out 4 residues before the end of the CDR3; the remainder is reconstructed from the germline J gene. J is TRBJ2-1 and V is TRBV1, with D possibly being TRBD2 (7 bases). Germline CDR1 and CDR2: NSQYPW and LRSPGD (reference sequence). The CDR3 is 15 amino acids. The V and J ends lost 0 bases and 3 bases respectively, with 9 bases between them. CDR3 bases read: TGCACCTGCAGTGCAGAATGGGGGGCCTATGCT. This codes for CTCSAEWGAYA. The full CDR3 reads CTCSAEWGAYAEQFF.